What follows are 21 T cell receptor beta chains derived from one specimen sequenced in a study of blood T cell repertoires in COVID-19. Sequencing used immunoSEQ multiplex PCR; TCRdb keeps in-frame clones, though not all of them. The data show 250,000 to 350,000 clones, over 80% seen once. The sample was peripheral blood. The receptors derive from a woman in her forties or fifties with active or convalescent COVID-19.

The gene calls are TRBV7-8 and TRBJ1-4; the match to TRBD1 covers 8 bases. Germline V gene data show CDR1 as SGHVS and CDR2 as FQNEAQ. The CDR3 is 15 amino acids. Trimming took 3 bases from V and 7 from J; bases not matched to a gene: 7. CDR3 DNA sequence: TGTGCCAGCAGCTTGCCAGGGGGCTTTGGTGAAAAACTGTTTTTT. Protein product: CASSLPGGFGEKLFF.

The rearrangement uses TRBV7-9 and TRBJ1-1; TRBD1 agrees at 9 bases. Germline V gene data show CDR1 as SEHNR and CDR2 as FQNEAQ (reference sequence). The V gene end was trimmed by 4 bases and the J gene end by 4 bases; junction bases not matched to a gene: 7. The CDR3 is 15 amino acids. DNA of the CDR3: TGTGCCAGCAGCTCTGGGGTGACAGGGGGCACTGAAGCTTTCTTT. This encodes CASSSGVTGGTEAFF.

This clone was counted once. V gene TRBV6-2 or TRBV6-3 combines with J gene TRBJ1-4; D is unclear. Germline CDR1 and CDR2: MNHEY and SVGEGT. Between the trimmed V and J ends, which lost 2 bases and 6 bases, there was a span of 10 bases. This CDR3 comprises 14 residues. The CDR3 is CASSYPGSYEKLFF. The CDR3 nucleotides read TGTGCCAGCAGTTACCCAGGATCTTATGAAAAACTGTTTTTT.

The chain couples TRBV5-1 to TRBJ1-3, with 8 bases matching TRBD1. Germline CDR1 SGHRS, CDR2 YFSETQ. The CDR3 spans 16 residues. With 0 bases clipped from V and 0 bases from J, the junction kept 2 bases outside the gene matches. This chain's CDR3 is CASSLEGQGSGNTIYF. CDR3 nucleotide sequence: TGCGCCAGCAGCTTGGAAGGACAGGGCTCTGGAAACACCATATATTTT.

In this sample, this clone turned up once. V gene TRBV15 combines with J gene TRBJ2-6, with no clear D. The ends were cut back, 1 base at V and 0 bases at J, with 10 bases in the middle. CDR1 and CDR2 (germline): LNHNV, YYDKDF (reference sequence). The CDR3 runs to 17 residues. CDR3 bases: TGTGCCACCAGCAGAGGCGTTGGTGTCTCTGGGGCCAACGTCCTGACTTTC. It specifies CATSRGVGVSGANVLTF.

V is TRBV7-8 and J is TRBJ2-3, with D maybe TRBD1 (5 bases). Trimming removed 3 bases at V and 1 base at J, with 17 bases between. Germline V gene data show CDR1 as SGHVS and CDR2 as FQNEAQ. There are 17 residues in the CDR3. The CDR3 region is CASSLPPDSYGTDTQYF. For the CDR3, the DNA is TGTGCCAGCAGCTTGCCCCCCGACAGTTATGGCACAGATACGCAGTATTTT.

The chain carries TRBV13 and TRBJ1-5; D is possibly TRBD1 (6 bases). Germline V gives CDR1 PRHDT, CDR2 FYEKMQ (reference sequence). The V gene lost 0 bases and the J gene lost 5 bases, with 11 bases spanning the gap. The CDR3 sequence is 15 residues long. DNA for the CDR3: TGTGCCAGCAGCTTAGGGGGTCCAGGGGATCAGCCCCAGCATTTT. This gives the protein CASSLGGPGDQPQHF.

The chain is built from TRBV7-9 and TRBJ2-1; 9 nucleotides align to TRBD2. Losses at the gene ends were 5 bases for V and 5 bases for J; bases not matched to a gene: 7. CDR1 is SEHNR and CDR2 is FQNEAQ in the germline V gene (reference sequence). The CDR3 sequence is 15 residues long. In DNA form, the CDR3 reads TGTGCCAGCAGCCCCCTGCGGGAGGGCCACAATGAGCAGTTCTTC. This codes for CASSPLREGHNEQFF.

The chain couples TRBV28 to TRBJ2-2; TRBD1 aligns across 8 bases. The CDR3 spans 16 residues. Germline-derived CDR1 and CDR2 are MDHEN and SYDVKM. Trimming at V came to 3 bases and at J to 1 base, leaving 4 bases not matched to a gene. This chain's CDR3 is CASSLRGQENTGELFF. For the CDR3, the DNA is TGTGCCAGCAGTTTGAGGGGACAGGAGAACACCGGGGAGCTGTTTTTT.

The CDR3 nucleotides read TGTGCCAGCAGTGAAGGTCCGACAGGCTATGGCTACACCTTC. Translating gives CASSEGPTGYGYTF. The chain employs TRBV6-1 and TRBJ1-2; D possibly corresponds to TRBD1 (6 bases). Germline loops: CDR1 MNHNS, CDR2 SASEGT. The CDR3 spans 14 residues. V lost 1 base and J lost 4, with 10 bases in between.

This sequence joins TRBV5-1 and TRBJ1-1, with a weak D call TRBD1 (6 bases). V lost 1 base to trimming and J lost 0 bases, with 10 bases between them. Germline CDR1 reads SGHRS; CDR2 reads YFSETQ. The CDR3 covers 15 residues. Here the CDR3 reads CASSLSGELNTEAFF. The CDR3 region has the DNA TGCGCCAGCAGCTTGTCAGGGGAGTTGAACACTGAAGCTTTCTTT.

CDR3 nucleotide sequence: TGTGCCAGCTCACCATCGCCAGCGACAGATACGCAGTATTTT. Translated, it gives CASSPSPATDTQYF. The rearrangement uses TRBV18 and TRBJ2-3; D is uncertain. CDR3 length equals 14 residues. Trimming removed 2 bases at V and 3 bases at J, with 9 bases between. CDR1 and CDR2 (germline): KGHSH, LQKENI.

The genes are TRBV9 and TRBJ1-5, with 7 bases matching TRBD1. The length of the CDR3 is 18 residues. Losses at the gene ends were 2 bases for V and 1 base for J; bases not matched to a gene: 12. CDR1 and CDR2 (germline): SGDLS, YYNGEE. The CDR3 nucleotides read TGTGCCAGCAGCGTCGCGCTGACAGGGACCAACAGCAATCAGCCCCAGCATTTT. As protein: CASSVALTGTNSNQPQHF.

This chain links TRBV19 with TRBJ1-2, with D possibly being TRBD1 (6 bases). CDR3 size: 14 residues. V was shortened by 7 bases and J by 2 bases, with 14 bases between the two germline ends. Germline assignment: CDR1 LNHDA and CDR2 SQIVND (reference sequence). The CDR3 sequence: CASTSGGGNYGYTF. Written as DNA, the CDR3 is TGTGCCAGTACTAGCGGGGGCGGGAACTATGGCTACACCTTC.

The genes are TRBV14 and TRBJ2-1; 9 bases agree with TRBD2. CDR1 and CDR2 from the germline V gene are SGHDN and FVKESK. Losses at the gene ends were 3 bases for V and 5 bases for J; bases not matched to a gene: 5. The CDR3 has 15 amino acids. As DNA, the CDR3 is TGTGCCAGCAGCCAGCTAGCGGGATTAAACAATGAGCAGTTCTTC. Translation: CASSQLAGLNNEQFF.

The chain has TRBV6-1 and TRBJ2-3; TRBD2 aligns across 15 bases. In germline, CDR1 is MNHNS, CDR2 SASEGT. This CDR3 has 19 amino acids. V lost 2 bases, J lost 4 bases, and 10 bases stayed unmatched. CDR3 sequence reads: CASSEQPRTSGRGADTQYF. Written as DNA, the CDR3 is TGTGCCAGCAGTGAACAACCCCGGACTAGCGGGAGGGGGGCAGATACGCAGTATTTT.

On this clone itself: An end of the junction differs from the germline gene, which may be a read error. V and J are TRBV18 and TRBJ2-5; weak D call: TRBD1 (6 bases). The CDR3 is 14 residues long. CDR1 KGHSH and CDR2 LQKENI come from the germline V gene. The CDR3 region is CASSPPNREEAQYF. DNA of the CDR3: TGTGCCAGCTCACCACCGAACAGGGAAGAGGCCCAGTACTTC.

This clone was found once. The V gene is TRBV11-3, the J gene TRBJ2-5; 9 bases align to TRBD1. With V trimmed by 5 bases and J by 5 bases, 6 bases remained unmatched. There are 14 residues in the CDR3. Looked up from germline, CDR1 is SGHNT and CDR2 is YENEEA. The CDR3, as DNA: TGTGCCAGCAGCGCTCGACAGGGGGGGGAGACCCAGTACTTC. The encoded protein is CASSARQGGETQYF.

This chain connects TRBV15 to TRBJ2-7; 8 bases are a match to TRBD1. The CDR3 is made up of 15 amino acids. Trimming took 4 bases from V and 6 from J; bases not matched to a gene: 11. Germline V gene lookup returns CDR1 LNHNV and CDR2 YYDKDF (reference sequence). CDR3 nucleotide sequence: TGTGCCACCAGCAAAGGCCATAGACAGGGGAGCGAGCAGTACTTC. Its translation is CATSKGHRQGSEQYF.

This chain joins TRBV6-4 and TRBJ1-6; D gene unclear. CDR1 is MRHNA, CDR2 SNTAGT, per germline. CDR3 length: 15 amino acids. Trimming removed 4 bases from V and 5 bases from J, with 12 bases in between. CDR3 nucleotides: TGTGCCAGCAGTGTTTCAGCCGGGGATAATTCACCCCTCCACTTT. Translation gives CASSVSAGDNSPLHF.

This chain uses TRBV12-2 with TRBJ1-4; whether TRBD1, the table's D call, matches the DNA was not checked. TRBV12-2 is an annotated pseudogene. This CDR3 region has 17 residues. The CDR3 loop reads CASRLVPQTGLGEKLFF. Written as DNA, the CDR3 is TGTGCAAGTCGCTTAGTTCCGCAGACAGGGCTGGGTGAAAAACTGTTTTTT.